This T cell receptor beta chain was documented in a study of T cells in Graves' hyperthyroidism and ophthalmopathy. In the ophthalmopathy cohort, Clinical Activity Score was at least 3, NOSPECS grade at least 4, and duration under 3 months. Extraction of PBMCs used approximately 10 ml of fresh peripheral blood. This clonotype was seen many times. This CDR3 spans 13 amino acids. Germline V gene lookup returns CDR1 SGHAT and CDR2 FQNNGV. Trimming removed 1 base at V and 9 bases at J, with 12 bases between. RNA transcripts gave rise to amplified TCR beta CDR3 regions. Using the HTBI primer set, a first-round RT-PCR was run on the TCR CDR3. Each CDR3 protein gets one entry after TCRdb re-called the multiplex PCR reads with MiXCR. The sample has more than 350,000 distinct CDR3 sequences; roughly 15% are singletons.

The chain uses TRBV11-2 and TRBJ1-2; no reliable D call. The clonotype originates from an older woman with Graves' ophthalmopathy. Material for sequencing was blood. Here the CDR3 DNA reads TGTGCCAGCAGCTTAGTTCGAGGAATAAGCTACACCTTC. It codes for CASSLVRGISYTF.